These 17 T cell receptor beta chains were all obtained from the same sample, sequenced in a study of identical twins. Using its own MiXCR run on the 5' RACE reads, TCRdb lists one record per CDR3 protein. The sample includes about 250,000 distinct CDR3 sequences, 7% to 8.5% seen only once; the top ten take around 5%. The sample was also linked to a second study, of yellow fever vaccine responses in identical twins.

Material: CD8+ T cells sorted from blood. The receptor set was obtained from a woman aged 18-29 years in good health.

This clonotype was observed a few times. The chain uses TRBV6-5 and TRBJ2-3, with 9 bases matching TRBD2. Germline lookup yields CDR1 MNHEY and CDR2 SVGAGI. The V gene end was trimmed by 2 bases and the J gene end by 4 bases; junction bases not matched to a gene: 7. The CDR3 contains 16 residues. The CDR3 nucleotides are TGTGCCAGCAGTTACGAGGCGGGGGGGAGGCCAGATACGCAGTATTTT. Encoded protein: CASSYEAGGRPDTQYF.

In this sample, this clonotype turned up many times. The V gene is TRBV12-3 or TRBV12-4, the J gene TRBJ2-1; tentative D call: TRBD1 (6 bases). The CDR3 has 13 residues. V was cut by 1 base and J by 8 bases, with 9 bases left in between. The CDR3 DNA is TGTGCCAGCAGTTTAGAGGGGGACCATGAGCAGTTCTTC. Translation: CASSLEGDHEQFF.

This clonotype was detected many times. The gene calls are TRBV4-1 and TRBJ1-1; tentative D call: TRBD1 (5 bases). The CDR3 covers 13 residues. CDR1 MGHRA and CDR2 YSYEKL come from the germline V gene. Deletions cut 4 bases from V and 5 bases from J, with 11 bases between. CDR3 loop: CASSPTVGTEAFF. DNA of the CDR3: TGCGCCAGCAGCCCGACAGTAGGGACTGAAGCTTTCTTT.

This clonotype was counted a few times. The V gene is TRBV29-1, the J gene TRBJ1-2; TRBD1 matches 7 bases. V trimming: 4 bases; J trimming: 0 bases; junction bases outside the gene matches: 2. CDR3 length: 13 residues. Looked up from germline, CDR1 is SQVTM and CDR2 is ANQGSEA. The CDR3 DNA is TGCAGCGTTGGCAGGGGGTCTAACTATGGCTACACCTTC. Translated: CSVGRGSNYGYTF.

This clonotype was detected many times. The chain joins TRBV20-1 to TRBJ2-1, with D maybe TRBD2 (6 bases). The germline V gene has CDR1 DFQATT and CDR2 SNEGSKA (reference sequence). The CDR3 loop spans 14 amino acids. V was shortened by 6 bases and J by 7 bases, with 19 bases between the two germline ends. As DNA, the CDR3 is TGCAGTGCCCTGACTAGAGATGCGTCTAATGAGCAGTTCTTC. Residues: CSALTRDASNEQFF.

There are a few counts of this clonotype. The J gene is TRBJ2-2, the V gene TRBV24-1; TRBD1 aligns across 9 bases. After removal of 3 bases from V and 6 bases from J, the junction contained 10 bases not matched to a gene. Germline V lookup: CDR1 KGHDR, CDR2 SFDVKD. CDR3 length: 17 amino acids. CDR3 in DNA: TGTGCCACCAGTGATAACCCGGGACAGGGCCTCCCCGGGGAGCTGTTTTTT. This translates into CATSDNPGQGLPGELFF.

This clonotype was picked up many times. In DNA, the CDR3 is TGTGCCAGCAGCCAATGGATGACGGAGACCCAGTACTTC. This encodes CASSQWMTETQYF. The chain joins TRBV14 to TRBJ2-5; no firm D call. The germline CDR1 and CDR2 sequences are SGHDN and FVKESK. V was clipped by 2 bases and J by 5 bases, with 9 bases between them. The CDR3 is 13 residues long.

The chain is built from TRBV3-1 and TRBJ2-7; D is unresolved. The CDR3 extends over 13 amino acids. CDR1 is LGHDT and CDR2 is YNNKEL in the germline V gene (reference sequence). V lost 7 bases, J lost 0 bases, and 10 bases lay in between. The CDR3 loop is CASKAGSSYEQYF. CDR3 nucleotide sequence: TGTGCCAGCAAGGCAGGAAGCTCCTACGAGCAGTACTTC.

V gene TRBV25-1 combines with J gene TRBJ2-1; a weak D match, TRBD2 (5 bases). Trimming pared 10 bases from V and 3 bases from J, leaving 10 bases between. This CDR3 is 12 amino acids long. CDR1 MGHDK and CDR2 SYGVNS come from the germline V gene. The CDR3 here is CATRTLYNEQFF. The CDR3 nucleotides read TGTGCCACGAGGACTCTCTACAATGAGCAGTTCTTC.

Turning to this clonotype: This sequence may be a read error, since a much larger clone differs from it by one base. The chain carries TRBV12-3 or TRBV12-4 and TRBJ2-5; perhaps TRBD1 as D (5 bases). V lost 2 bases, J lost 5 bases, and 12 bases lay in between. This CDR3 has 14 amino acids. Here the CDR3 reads CASSLIRAGETQYF. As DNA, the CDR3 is TGTGCCAGCAGTTTAATCAGGGCTGGGGAGACCCAGTACTTC.

In nucleotides, the CDR3 is TGTGCCAGCAGTTCAGTTGGGGCTAGCACTGAAGCTTTCTTT. It specifies CASSSVGASTEAFF. The chain links TRBV2 to TRBJ1-1; perhaps TRBD1 as D (5 bases). Germline CDR1 reads SNHLY; CDR2 reads FYNNEI. Trimming removed 5 bases at V and 4 bases at J, with 14 bases between. The CDR3 loop spans 14 amino acids.

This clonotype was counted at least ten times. The DNA of the CDR3 is TGCAGCATGTGCGGGGGGGATAGCACAGATACGCAGTATTTT. It specifies CSMCGGDSTDTQYF. V usage is TRBV29-1 and J usage is TRBJ2-3; 9 positions match TRBD2. V lost 8 bases to trimming and J lost 0 bases; unmatched junction nucleotides: 6. The CDR3 loop spans 14 amino acids. Germline loops: CDR1 SQVTM, CDR2 ANQGSEA.

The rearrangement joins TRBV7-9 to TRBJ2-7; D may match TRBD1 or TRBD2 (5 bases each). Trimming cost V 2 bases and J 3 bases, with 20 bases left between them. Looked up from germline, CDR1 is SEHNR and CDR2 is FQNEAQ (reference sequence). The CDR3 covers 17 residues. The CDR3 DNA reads TGTGCCAGCAGCTTAAGTAGTTCGGGGCAGATTATCTACGAGCAGTACGTC. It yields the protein CASSLSSSGQIIYEQYV.

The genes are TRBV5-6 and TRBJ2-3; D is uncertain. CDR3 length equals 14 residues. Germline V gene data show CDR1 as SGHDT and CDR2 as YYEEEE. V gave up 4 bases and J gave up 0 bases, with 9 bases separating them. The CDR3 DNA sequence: TGTGCCAGCAGCCGCGGCGTTAGCACAGATACGCAGTATTTT. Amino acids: CASSRGVSTDTQYF. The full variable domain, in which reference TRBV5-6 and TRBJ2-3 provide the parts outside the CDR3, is DAGVTQSPTHLIKTRGQQVTLRCSPKSGHDTVSWYQQALGQGPQFIFQYYEEEERQRGNFPDRFSGHQFPNYSSELNVNALLLGDSALYLCASSRGVSTDTQYFGPGTRLTVL.

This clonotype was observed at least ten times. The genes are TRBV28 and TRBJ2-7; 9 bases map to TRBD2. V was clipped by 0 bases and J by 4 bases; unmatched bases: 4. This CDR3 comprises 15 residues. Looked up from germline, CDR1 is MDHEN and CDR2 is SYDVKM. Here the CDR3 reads CASSLWVAGVYEQYF. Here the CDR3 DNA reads TGTGCCAGCAGTTTATGGGTAGCGGGAGTATACGAGCAGTACTTC.

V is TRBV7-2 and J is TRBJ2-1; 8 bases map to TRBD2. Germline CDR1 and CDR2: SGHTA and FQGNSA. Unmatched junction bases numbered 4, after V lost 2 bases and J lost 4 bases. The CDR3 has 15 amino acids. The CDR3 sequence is CASSLNGGDYNEQFF. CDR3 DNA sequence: TGTGCCAGCAGCTTAAACGGGGGGGATTACAATGAGCAGTTCTTC.

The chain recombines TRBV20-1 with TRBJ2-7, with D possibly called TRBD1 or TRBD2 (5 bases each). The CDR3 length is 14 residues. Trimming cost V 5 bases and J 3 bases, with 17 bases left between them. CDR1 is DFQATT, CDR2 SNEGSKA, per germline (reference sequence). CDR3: CSAYGERGSYEQYV. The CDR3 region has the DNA TGCAGTGCTTATGGAGAGAGGGGAAGCTACGAGCAGTACGTC.